The sequence of this T cell receptor (beta chain) was determined in a study of blood T cells in healthy people across ages. Next came a second PCR, run for roughly 6 to 11 cycles, which used a sample-barcoded 5' primer along with a J-beta primer mix. Using its own MiXCR run on the 5' RACE reads, TCRdb lists one record per CDR3 protein. The data show some 900,000 distinct CDR3 sequences, with around 48% seen just once and about an eighth held by the top ten. The source material was blood. This clonotype was sampled from a man younger than 45 in good health.

CDR3 nucleotide sequence: TGTGCCAGCTCACGACAGGGGAGGCAAGAGACCCAGTACTTC. It encodes CASSRQGRQETQYF. The V call is TRBV18, the J call TRBJ2-5, with 8 positions matching TRBD1. This CDR3 region has 14 residues. V was pared by 4 bases and J by 2 bases, with 3 bases of the junction left unmatched. Germline V lookup: CDR1 KGHSH, CDR2 LQKENI.